The clone carrying this TCR beta chain was counted ten times or more. The antigen is undetermined. The data are from a study of Graves' ophthalmopathy and Graves' hyperthyroidism. PBMCs were obtained from 10 ml of fresh peripheral blood. RNA transcripts were the template, and TCR beta CDR3 regions were amplified from them. HTBI-primed RT-PCR formed the first round, and a multiplex PCR formed the second. TCRdb called the multiplex PCR reads again in MiXCR, with one record for every CDR3 protein. Of approximately 380,000 distinct CDR3 sequences listed, about 21% are singletons. Trimming cost V 2 bases and J 2 bases, with 7 bases left between them. The V gene's germline CDR1 is MNHEY and CDR2 SVGAGI. The CDR3 spans 13 residues. Study observations and caveats: Blood repertoires reportedly contained most expanded thyroid clonotypes above 0.001 frequency.

The source material was peripheral blood. The chain couples TRBV6-5 to TRBJ2-7; D gene unclear. The TCR sequence derives from a woman younger than 35 with stable Graves' hyperthyroidism. The CDR3 region has the DNA TGTGCCAGCAGTTACAACAGAGCCTACGAGCAGTACTTC. This sequence encodes CASSYNRAYEQYF.